This T cell receptor (beta chain) was observed in a study of PD-1 blockade in classical Hodgkin lymphoma. Study-wide results and caveats: Baseline diversity resembling that of newly diagnosed patients was seen in complete responders. Nivolumab initiation under 1 year post-ASCT meant exclusion.

Per germline, CDR1 SGHRS and CDR2 YFSETQ. V shed 2 bases and J shed 0 bases, with 11 bases lying between them. CDR3 length: 15 amino acids. In the case of this clone: The antigen is unknown.

Method: immunoSEQ multiplex PCR; TCRdb's copy keeps in-frame clones and lacks some. Seen here are 30,000 to 45,000 clones, about 87% observed once, and the top ten hold around 9%. All patients experienced relapse after autologous stem cell transplantation, and brentuximab vedotin exposure was variable. The specimen was peripheral blood mononuclear cells (PBMCs), collected at baseline. V is TRBV5-1 and J is TRBJ1-2, with a weak D call TRBD1 (5 bases). The source of this sequence is a human donor with classical Hodgkin lymphoma. CDR3 sequence reads: CASSFGDGSNYGYTF. The CDR3 nucleotides read TGCGCCAGCAGCTTTGGGGACGGCTCTAACTATGGCTACACCTTC.